This T cell receptor (beta chain) originates from a study of T cells after yellow fever vaccination. TCRdb reanalysed the 5' RACE reads using MiXCR and keeps one entry per CDR3 protein. The data show about 260,000 distinct CDR3 sequences, around 4.9% seen once. V was trimmed by 3 bases and J by 1 base, leaving 8 bases between them. This CDR3 has 14 residues. Germline V gene lookup returns CDR1 SEHNR and CDR2 FQNEAQ (reference sequence). Study results and caveats: The secondary response showed a weaker magnitude and a faster peak, day 5 versus 15.

Only a few counts were recorded for this clonotype. No antigen is known for it. Sequenced here: CD4+ T cells sorted from PBMCs, sampled on the day of the yellow fever booster vaccination. The TCR originated in a man aged 18-30 years who received the YFV17D yellow fever vaccine. The rearrangement joins TRBV7-9 to TRBJ2-3; D unclear. CDR3 sequence reads: CASSFGEGTDTQYF. DNA for the CDR3: TGTGCCAGCAGCTTTGGCGAGGGCACAGATACGCAGTATTTT.